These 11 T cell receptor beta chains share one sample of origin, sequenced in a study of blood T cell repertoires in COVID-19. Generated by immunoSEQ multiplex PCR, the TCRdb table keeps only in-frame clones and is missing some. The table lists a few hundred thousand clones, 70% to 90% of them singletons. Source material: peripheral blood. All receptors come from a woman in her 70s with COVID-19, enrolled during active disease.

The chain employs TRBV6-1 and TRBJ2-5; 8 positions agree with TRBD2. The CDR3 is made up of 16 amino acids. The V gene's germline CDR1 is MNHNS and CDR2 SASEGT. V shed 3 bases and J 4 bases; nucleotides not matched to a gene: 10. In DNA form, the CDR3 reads TGTGCCAGCAGTGAGGGCGGGAGGAGAGGTACAGAGACCCAGTACTTC. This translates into CASSEGGRRGTETQYF.

The chain's CDR3 is CASSTGQLMGEQFF. The CDR3 DNA is TGTGCCAGTAGTACAGGACAGCTCATGGGTGAGCAGTTCTTC. The chain links TRBV19 to TRBJ2-1; a weak D match, TRBD1 (6 bases). CDR1 and CDR2 from the germline V gene are LNHDA and SQIVND (reference sequence). CDR3 size: 14 residues. V lost 4 bases, J lost 9 bases, and 16 bases lay in between.

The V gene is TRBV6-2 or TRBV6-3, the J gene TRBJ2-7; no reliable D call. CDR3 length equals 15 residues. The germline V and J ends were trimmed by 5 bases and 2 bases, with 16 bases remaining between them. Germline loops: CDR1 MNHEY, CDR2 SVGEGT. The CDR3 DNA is TGTGCCAGCAGTCACCGTCCTTATATAGCCTACGAGCAGTACTTC. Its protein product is CASSHRPYIAYEQYF.

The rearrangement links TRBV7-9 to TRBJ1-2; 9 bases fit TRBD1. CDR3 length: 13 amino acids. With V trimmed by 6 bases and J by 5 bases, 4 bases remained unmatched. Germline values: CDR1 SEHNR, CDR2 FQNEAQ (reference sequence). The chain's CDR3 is CASRRTGEYGYTF. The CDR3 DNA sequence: TGTGCCAGCAGACGGACAGGGGAGTATGGCTACACCTTC. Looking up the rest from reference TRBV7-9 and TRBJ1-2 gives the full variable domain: DTGVSQNPRHKITKRGQNVTFRCDPISEHNRLYWYRQTLGQGPEFLTYFQNEAQLEKSRLLSDRFSAERPKGSFSTLEIQRTEQGDSAMYLCASRRTGEYGYTFGSGTRLTVV.

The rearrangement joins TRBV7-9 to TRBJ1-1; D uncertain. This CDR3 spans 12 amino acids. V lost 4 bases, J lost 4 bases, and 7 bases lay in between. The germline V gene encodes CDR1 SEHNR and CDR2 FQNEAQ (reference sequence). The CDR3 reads CASSWRRTEAFF. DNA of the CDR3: TGTGCCAGCAGCTGGCGGCGCACTGAAGCTTTCTTT.

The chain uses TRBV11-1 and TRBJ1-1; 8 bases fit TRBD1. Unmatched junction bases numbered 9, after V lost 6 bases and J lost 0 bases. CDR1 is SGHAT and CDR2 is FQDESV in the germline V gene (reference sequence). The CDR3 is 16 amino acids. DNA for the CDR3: TGTGCCAGCAGTATAACAGGGGGAGGTATGAACACTGAAGCTTTCTTT. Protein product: CASSITGGGMNTEAFF.

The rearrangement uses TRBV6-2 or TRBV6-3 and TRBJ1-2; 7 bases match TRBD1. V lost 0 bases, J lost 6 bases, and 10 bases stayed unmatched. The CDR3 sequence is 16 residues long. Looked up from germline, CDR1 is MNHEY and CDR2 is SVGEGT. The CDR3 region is CASSYSTGRGENGYTF. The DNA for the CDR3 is TGTGCCAGCAGTTACTCGACAGGGAGAGGTGAAAATGGCTACACCTTC.

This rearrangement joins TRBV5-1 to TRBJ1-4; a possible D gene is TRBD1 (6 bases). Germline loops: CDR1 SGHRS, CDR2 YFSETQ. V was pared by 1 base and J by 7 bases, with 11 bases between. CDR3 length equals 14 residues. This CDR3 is CASSLTGMGEKLFF. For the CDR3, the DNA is TGCGCCAGCAGCTTGACAGGGATGGGTGAAAAACTGTTTTTT.

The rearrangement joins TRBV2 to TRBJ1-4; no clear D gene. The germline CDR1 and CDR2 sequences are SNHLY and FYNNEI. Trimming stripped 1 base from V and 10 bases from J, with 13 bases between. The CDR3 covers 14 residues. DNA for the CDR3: TGTGCCAGCAGTGAAGATCGGAGCTACCGAAAACTGTTTTTT. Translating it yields CASSEDRSYRKLFF.

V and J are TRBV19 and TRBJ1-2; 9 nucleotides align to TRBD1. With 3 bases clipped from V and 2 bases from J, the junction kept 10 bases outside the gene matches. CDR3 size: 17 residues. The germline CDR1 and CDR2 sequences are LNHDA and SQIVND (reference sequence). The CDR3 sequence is CASSMPGTGRNNYGYTF. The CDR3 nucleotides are TGTGCCAGTAGTATGCCCGGGACAGGGAGAAACAACTATGGCTACACCTTC.

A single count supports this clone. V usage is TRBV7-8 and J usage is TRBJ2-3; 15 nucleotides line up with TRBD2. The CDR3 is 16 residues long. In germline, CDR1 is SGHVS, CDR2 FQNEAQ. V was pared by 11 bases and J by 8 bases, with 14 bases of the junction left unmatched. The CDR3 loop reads CAVPGGLAGGSGTQYF. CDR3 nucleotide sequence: TGTGCCGTCCCTGGGGGACTAGCGGGGGGATCCGGTACGCAGTATTTT.